This TCR beta chain derives from a study of T cell responses to AZD1222 COVID-19 vaccine (dated by TCRdb to about 2021). As for the study more broadly: AZD1222 recipients whose second dose came at about 4 weeks and those whose second dose came at about 12 weeks were combined into one group, since spike-specific TCR depth and breadth did not differ between the two schedules. A total of 230 to 250 trial participants underwent TCR sequencing, of whom 207 received two doses of AZD1222 and about 25 received two doses of the MenACWY control vaccine. Trial participants were enrolled into age subgroups of 18-55, 56-69 and 70-plus years, which contained around 140, 26 and 57 TCR-sequenced participants, respectively.

Points the paper makes about the study in general: The whole spike protein was spanned by vaccine-associated CD4 TCRs, and dominant responses were seen in regions 160-218 and 743-854. Spike-specific TCR breadth and depth rose significantly after two AZD1222 doses compared with day 0 and with MenACWY recipients. In the small 56-69-year group, the increase in depth fell short of significance, most likely because of low power. Because no day 14 peak-response samples were available, repertoires were characterized only after the peak T cell response. Conclusions about previously exposed vaccinees are limited because only five to seven AZD1222 recipients were SARS-CoV-2 seropositive at baseline. Most participants were white British and females outnumbered males, and the authors suggested that clonal diversity may have been underestimated. Epitopes outside the regions mutated in the B.1.351 and B.1.1.7 variants were reportedly recognized by nearly half of the unique spike-specific TCRs.

The CDR3 regions of human TCRbeta chains were analyzed by immunosequencing. As for the original processing: TCRs in the repertoires were compared against a reference library of SARS-CoV-2-specific TCRs that had been generated with the MIRA antigen-specificity platform. Breadth was defined as the fraction of unique TCRs that were SARS-CoV-2-associated, and depth was defined as the fraction of total T cells that were SARS-CoV-2-associated. Each spike-specific TCR was assigned to its reactive spike region and to a CD4 or CD8 class using the MIRA data. Log10-transformed breadth and depth values were compared by one-way ANOVA with Sidak's multiple comparisons tests. TCRdb retrieved this table from immuneACCESS and kept in-frame rearrangements only. Not all clones are present; in checked studies, unresolved V genes account for under half, and no reason is known for the remainder. That table gives V, J and clone size, and the DNA gave D and trimming. This sample holds fewer than 150,000 clones; around 88% were observed only once. The leading ten clones occupy 4.5% to 5% of the sample.

Of note for this clone: Its specific antigen is unknown. There are no base qualities to consult, and no much larger clone falls within one base.

The germline V gene encodes CDR1 MNHEY and CDR2 SVGEGT. The CDR3 starts with the cysteine, ends with the phenylalanine, and has 15 residues. Only the CDR3 portion is preserved as DNA: 45 bases, with reading frame beginning at the first base. Cut back by 6 bases and 0 bases, the V and J ends lie 12 bases apart. Per the publication, the time point label means: baseline before first vaccination. Vaccinee samples were obtained from the UK trials COV001 and COV002, which included a single-blind randomized controlled phase 2/3 trial of AZD1222 (ChAdOx1 nCoV-19) in healthy adults. For TCRbeta chain sequencing, PBMC samples from trial participants were taken at day 0 and at day 28 after the second dose.

The receptor comes from an adult in good health. Sequenced here: peripheral blood, sampled on day 0 of AZD1222 vaccination. Rearrangement joined TRBV6-2 or TRBV6-3 to TRBJ1-5; the D gene cannot be named for sure. The sequenced DNA: TGTGCCAGCAGCAGACGGACTCTTAGCAATCAGCCCCAGCATTTT. Translated, it reads CASSRRTLSNQPQHF.